Below, one TCR beta chain is given with its context. Its antigen remains unknown. The source of the sample is a study of OX40 agonist ivuxolimab in advanced cancers. Study-level background: Participants averaged approximately 65 years of age (range 23 to 79) and were 75% to 90% male.

Only in-frame clones appear in the TCRdb table, and some are missing; sequencing was by immunoSEQ multiplex PCR. The repertoire holds nearly 80,000 clones, with 84% as singletons. The CDR3 sequence is 16 residues long. Trimming pared 7 bases from V and 10 bases from J, leaving 23 bases between. Germline assignment: CDR1 MGHRA and CDR2 YSYEKL. The sampling schedule covered blood at baseline, cycle 4 day 1, and cycle 7 day 1. The study's findings and limits: Researchers report that CD8+ T cells had, on average, more expanded clones than CD4+. Certain nonresponders likewise exhibited a low normalized T-cell clonal expansion.

The clonotype comes from an adult with an advanced solid tumor such as melanoma, head and neck, liver or kidney cancer. The material sequenced was CD4+ or CD8+ T cells sorted from blood, taken in a trial of the OX40 agonist ivuxolimab. The J gene is TRBJ1-6, the V gene TRBV4-1; D possibly corresponds to TRBD1 (6 bases). CDR3 sequence reads: CASTQGIREPRSPLHF. The CDR3 bases are TGCGCCAGCACCCAGGGGATTAGGGAACCAAGGTCACCCCTCCACTTT.